This entry describes one T cell receptor (beta chain). Its antigen remains unknown. The data derive from a study of cytotoxic CD8 clonotypes in ibrutinib-treated CLL. As for the study in general: Fewer than 13 relapsed/refractory, 15 treatment-naive; around 18 IGHV unmutated. An average of roughly 250,000 productive templates and 94,082 productive rearrangements was obtained per sample. Findings and limits, study-wide: Pretreatment clonality was elevated relative to age-matched healthy donors and paralleled circulating CD8+ T-cell counts.

Generated by immunoSEQ multiplex PCR, the TCRdb table keeps only in-frame clones and is missing some. The data show over 200,000 clones, with 60% to 80% seen just once and over 5.5% held by the top ten. With 6 bases removed from V and 5 bases from J, the gap between germline ends came to 18 bases. The CDR3 contains 15 residues. In germline, CDR1 is LNHNV, CDR2 YYDKDF (reference sequence). The source of this sequence is a human donor with chronic lymphocytic leukemia. Specimen: PBMCs, collected after 12 months of ibrutinib treatment. This chain joins TRBV15 and TRBJ2-3; D is ambiguous. The CDR3, as DNA: TGTGCCACCAGTTCCGCGGCGCGGTTAGGAGATACGCAGTATTTT. Translating it yields CATSSAARLGDTQYF.